These T cell receptor beta chains were read from a single sample in a study of T cell changes during pregnancy in multiple sclerosis. The protocol was immunoSEQ multiplex PCR, while the TCRdb copy is restricted to in-frame clones and leaves out a portion. The sample comprises 24,000 or so clones, approximately 86% of which are singletons, and more than 10% rests with the top ten. This specimen was CD8+ T cells from peripheral blood mononuclear cells, taken in the first trimester of pregnancy. These receptor sequences come from a female donor in good health, enrolled as a control in a pregnancy study. Both conserved end residues are part of each CDR3. The D gene is left open where the match is weak. Only part of the rows carry a size: once, few, many, or a class if the clone is expanded.

>NA|TRBD1|TRBJ1-5|TRBV27
CARSRDRVPQHF
TGTGCCAGAAGTCGGGACAGGGTACCCCAGCATTTT
>NA|TRBD1|TRBJ2-4|TRBV6-1
CASSEAGTGGNIQYF
TGTGCCAGCAGTGAGGCCGGGACAGGGGGGAACATTCAGTACTTC
>NA|TRBD2|TRBJ2-5|TRBV29-1
CSAISRGAGETQYF
TGCAGCGCAATTTCGCGGGGGGCAGGGGAGACCCAGTACTTC
>NA|TRBD1|TRBJ1-1|TRBV5-1
CASSLGQGIIGTEAFF
TGCGCCAGCAGCTTGGGACAGGGGATAATCGGCACTGAAGCTTTCTTT
>NA|TRBD1|TRBJ1-4|TRBV9
CASSMGQGNEKLFF
TGTGCCAGCAGCATGGGACAGGGGAATGAAAAACTGTTTTTT
>once|TRBD1|TRBJ2-7|TRBV7-9
CASSEPGQGFYEQYF
TGTGCCAGCAGCGAGCCGGGACAGGGGTTCTACGAGCAGTACTTC
>NA|NA|TRBJ1-1|TRBV29-1
CSVVGPAEAFF
TGCAGCGTTGTGGGGCCTGCGGAAGCTTTCTTT
>NA|NA|TRBJ2-7|TRBV6-5
CASSSYRGEGREQYF
TGTGCCAGCAGTTCTTACAGGGGGGAGGGGCGCGAGCAGTACTTC
>NA|NA|TRBJ1-5|TRBV27
CASSLGAGDSNQPQHF
TGTGCCAGCAGTTTAGGGGCGGGAGATAGCAATCAGCCCCAGCATTTT
>NA|TRBD1|TRBJ2-7|TRBV27
CASSLLGQGYEQYF
TGTGCCAGCAGTTTATTGGGACAGGGATACGAGCAGTACTTC
>NA|NA|TRBJ2-3|TRBV13
CASSSGRLSTDTQYF
TGTGCCAGCAGTTCAGGGAGGTTAAGTACAGATACGCAGTATTTT
>NA|NA|TRBJ2-5|TRBV19
CASSRGWQETQYF
TGTGCCAGTAGTCGCGGGTGGCAAGAGACCCAGTACTTC
>few|NA|TRBJ2-1|TRBV6-4
CASSLGRGINDEQFF
TGTGCCAGCAGTCTCGGCAGGGGTATTAATGATGAGCAGTTCTTC
>few|TRBD2|TRBJ2-3|TRBV6-4
CASSENIAGGPEDTQYF
TGTGCCAGCAGTGAGAATATAGCGGGAGGGCCGGAAGATACGCAGTATTTT
>NA|TRBD2|TRBJ2-3|TRBV29-1
CSVDGGGPTDTQYF
TGCAGCGTTGATGGGGGAGGGCCCACAGATACGCAGTATTTT